The 28 T cell receptor beta chains reported below all come from one sample, sequenced in a study of blood T cell repertoires in COVID-19. TCRdb's copy holds only in-frame clones and misses some; the assay was immunoSEQ multiplex PCR. The sample holds around 330,000 clones, around 86% seen once. The sequencing sample was made of PBMCs or T cells enriched from blood (not recorded which). These receptors were obtained from a man in his sixties who had recovered from COVID-19.

This chain joins TRBV28 and TRBJ2-7; TRBD2 agrees at 7 bases. The germline V gene has CDR1 MDHEN and CDR2 SYDVKM. The CDR3 is 16 residues long. V shed 3 bases and J 3 bases; nucleotides not matched to a gene: 11. The CDR3 reads CASSLAGASGNYEQYF. The CDR3 DNA reads TGTGCCAGCAGTTTGGCTGGGGCTAGCGGTAACTACGAGCAGTACTTC.

This chain links TRBV28 with TRBJ1-5; D remains unclear. Germline lookup yields CDR1 MDHEN and CDR2 SYDVKM. The CDR3 contains 11 residues. V lost 6 bases and J 9 bases, leaving 9 bases between the germline ends. CDR3 sequence: CASSPAGPQHF. The CDR3 nucleotides are TGTGCCAGCAGCCCCGCCGGGCCCCAGCATTTT.

The chain employs TRBV7-2 and TRBJ1-1; D is undetermined. CDR1 is SGHTA and CDR2 is FQGNSA in the germline V gene. Trimming removed 1 base at V and 2 bases at J, with 14 bases between. The CDR3 length is 16 residues. The CDR3 loop is CASSLVAGVLNTEAFF. CDR3 bases: TGTGCCAGCAGCTTAGTGGCAGGCGTACTCAACACTGAAGCTTTCTTT.

The chain links TRBV7-6 to TRBJ2-7, with a tentative D call TRBD1 (6 bases). V dropped 5 bases and J dropped 2 bases, with 16 bases sitting between them. The CDR3 length is 15 residues. From germline, CDR1 is SGHVS and CDR2 FNYEAQ. The CDR3 loop reads CASSLSQGPPYEQYF. The CDR3 nucleotides read TGTGCCAGCAGCCTTTCACAGGGACCACCCTACGAGCAGTACTTC.

The rearrangement joins TRBV3-1 (or the pseudogene TRBV3-2) to TRBJ1-1; D is undetermined. V was cut by 4 bases and J by 2 bases, with 14 bases left in between. Per germline, CDR1 LGHDT and CDR2 YNNKEL (reference sequence). The CDR3 is made up of 15 amino acids. The CDR3 protein is CASSPQWGGNTEAFF. For the CDR3, the DNA is TGTGCCAGCAGCCCCCAATGGGGAGGCAACACTGAAGCTTTCTTT.

The J gene is TRBJ2-1, the V gene TRBV9; TRBD2 aligns across 7 bases. V lost 4 bases and J lost 3; bases outside the gene matches: 10. This CDR3 has 16 residues. Germline V gene sequence: CDR1 SGDLS, CDR2 YYNGEE. CDR3 region: CASSPSGGRVYNEQFF. The CDR3 DNA reads TGTGCCAGCAGCCCCAGTGGCGGGAGAGTCTACAATGAGCAGTTCTTC.

The V and J genes are TRBV6-5 and TRBJ1-1; 10 positions agree with TRBD1. CDR3 length: 14 residues. Germline V lookup: CDR1 MNHEY, CDR2 SVGAGI. The V segment lost 6 bases and the J segment 6 bases; nucleotides outside the gene matches: 7. CDR3 sequence reads: CASSDRGRYAEAFF. The DNA of the CDR3 is TGTGCCAGCAGCGACAGGGGGCGATATGCTGAAGCTTTCTTT.

This rearrangement joins TRBV10-1 to TRBJ2-1; D may be TRBD1 (5 bases). V was trimmed by 7 bases and J by 6 bases, leaving 13 bases between them. There are 13 residues in the CDR3. CDR1 is WNHNN, CDR2 SYGVQD, per germline (reference sequence). The CDR3: CASIFRVGNEQFF. Written as DNA, the CDR3 is TGCGCCAGCATATTCAGGGTTGGCAATGAGCAGTTCTTC.

This clone was found once. The CDR3 protein is CATSAEQRGGQYF. Here the CDR3 DNA reads TGTGCCACCAGTGCCGAACAGCGGGGAGGGCAGTATTTT. J is TRBJ2-3 and V is TRBV24-1; 7 bases agree with TRBD2. V was pared by 5 bases and J by 11 bases, with 9 bases of the junction left unmatched. Per germline, CDR1 KGHDR and CDR2 SFDVKD. The CDR3 is made up of 13 amino acids.

This clone was counted only a few times. The chain has TRBV7-2 and TRBJ1-5, with D uncertain. The germline CDR1 and CDR2 sequences are SGHTA and FQGNSA. The CDR3 runs 17 residues. V was trimmed by 5 bases and J by 4 bases, leaving 21 bases between them. The CDR3 loop is CASSLGPPGGPNQPQHF. The CDR3 DNA sequence: TGTGCCAGCAGCCTAGGTCCCCCGGGAGGGCCTAATCAGCCCCAGCATTTT.

This clone appeared a single time. This chain uses TRBV30 with TRBJ1-4; D unclear. The CDR3 is 14 residues long. Germline loops: CDR1 GTSNPN, CDR2 SVGIG (reference sequence). Trimming cost V 2 bases and J 3 bases, with 10 bases left between them. The CDR3 nucleotides are TGTGCCTGGAGTCTAAACCGAGCTAATGAAAAACTGTTTTTT. Translating gives CAWSLNRANEKLFF.

This clone was detected only once. V gene TRBV11-2 combines with J gene TRBJ1-1, with D perhaps matching TRBD1 (5 bases). Germline V CDR1 and CDR2: SGHAT, FQNNGV. The CDR3 is 14 amino acids. The V end was cut by 1 base, the J end by 4 bases, with 10 bases between. The CDR3 loop is CASSLVGGSTEAFF. The CDR3 DNA sequence: TGTGCCAGCAGCTTAGTCGGGGGGAGCACTGAAGCTTTCTTT.

This chain links TRBV24-1 with TRBJ2-1; tentatively, D is TRBD2 (6 bases). The CDR3 length is 14 residues. Trimming shortened V by 4 bases and J by 6 bases, and 12 bases separated the two germline ends. Germline V gene lookup returns CDR1 KGHDR and CDR2 SFDVKD. CDR3 loop: CATSDRTTSNEQFF. CDR3 in DNA: TGTGCCACCAGTGACCGTACGACTAGCAATGAGCAGTTCTTC.

The V gene is TRBV7-2, the J gene TRBJ2-5; no firm D call. CDR3 length: 12 amino acids. V shed 5 bases and J shed 2 bases, with 6 bases lying between them. Germline values: CDR1 SGHTA, CDR2 FQGNSA. CDR3 DNA sequence: TGTGCCAGCAGCCCAACACAAGAGACCCAGTACTTC. This translates into CASSPTQETQYF.

The chain recombines TRBV19 with TRBJ1-4, with a weak D call TRBD1 (6 bases). CDR3 length: 14 amino acids. Germline CDR1 LNHDA, CDR2 SQIVND (reference sequence). The V and J ends lost 4 bases and 7 bases respectively, with 13 bases between them. The CDR3 coding sequence is TGTGCCAGTAGTACCAGAGCCAGGGGTGAAAAACTGTTTTTT. It encodes CASSTRARGEKLFF.

For the CDR3, the DNA is TGTGCCAGCAGTGGGACAGTGTCTGAAGCTTTCTTT. Translated, it gives CASSGTVSEAFF. The chain joins TRBV25-1 to TRBJ1-1; tentative D call: TRBD1 (6 bases). The germline V gene has CDR1 MGHDK and CDR2 SYGVNS. The CDR3 runs to 12 residues. V was cut by 4 bases and J by 6 bases, with 9 bases left in between.

CDR3 residues: CASNSLREGDTGELFF. CDR3 nucleotide sequence: TGTGCCAGCAACTCCCTCCGGGAGGGGGACACCGGGGAGCTGTTTTTT. V is TRBV6-4 and J is TRBJ2-2; TRBD2 aligns across 8 bases. CDR1 MRHNA and CDR2 SNTAGT come from the germline V gene. The CDR3 has 16 amino acids. The V gene end was trimmed by 7 bases and the J gene end by 3 bases; junction bases not matched to a gene: 10.

The genes are TRBV5-1 and TRBJ2-3; 8 positions match TRBD2. From germline, CDR1 is SGHRS and CDR2 YFSETQ. The J segment lost 0 bases and the V segment lost 1 base, leaving 4 bases of the junction unmatched. The CDR3 sequence is 16 residues long. The DNA of the CDR3 is TGCGCCAGCAGCTTGTTTACTAGCGGTAGCACAGATACGCAGTATTTT. Protein product: CASSLFTSGSTDTQYF. The whole variable domain, remainder taken from reference TRBV5-1 and TRBJ2-3, is KAGVTQTPRYLIKTRGQQVTLSCSPISGHRSVSWYQQTPGQGLQFLFEYFSETQRNKGNFPGRFSGRQFSNSRSEMNVSTLELGDSALYLCASSLFTSGSTDTQYFGPGTRLTVL.

The J gene is TRBJ1-3, the V gene TRBV5-8; possibly TRBD1 for D (6 bases). V lost 2 bases and J lost 4, with 13 bases in between. CDR3 length equals 15 residues. Looked up from germline, CDR1 is SGHTS and CDR2 is YDEGEE. The CDR3 bases are TGTGCCAGCAGCTTAACCACAGGGTCAGGAAACACCATATATTTT. It translates to CASSLTTGSGNTIYF.

The chain has TRBV19 and TRBJ1-5; a possible D gene is TRBD1 (5 bases). This CDR3 is 15 amino acids long. Germline loops: CDR1 LNHDA, CDR2 SQIVND (reference sequence). Trimming pared 4 bases from V and 0 bases from J, leaving 10 bases between. CDR3 in DNA: TGTGCCAGTAGTAGGACACTATATAGCAATCAGCCCCAGCATTTT. Translation: CASSRTLYSNQPQHF.

The genes are TRBV7-3 and TRBJ2-2; 11 bases match TRBD2. This CDR3 has 17 amino acids. The junction had 4 bases not matched to a gene; V was cut back by 4 bases and J by 0 bases. Germline CDR1 is SGHTA and CDR2 is FQGTGA. This chain's CDR3 is CASSSLTSGANTGELFF. The CDR3 DNA follows: TGTGCCAGCAGCTCCCTGACTAGCGGGGCGAACACCGGGGAGCTGTTTTTT. The entire variable domain, with the rest obtained from reference TRBV7-3 and TRBJ2-2, is as follows: GAGVSQTPSNKVTEKGKYVELRCDPISGHTALYWYRQSLGQGPEFLIYFQGTGAADDSGLPNDRFFAVRPEGSVSTLKIQRTERGDSAVYLCASSSLTSGANTGELFFGEGSRLTVL.

The chain recombines TRBV7-6 with TRBJ1-3; no reliable D call. Germline V gives CDR1 SGHVS, CDR2 FNYEAQ. V was clipped by 10 bases and J by 0 bases, with 10 bases between them. This CDR3 region has 13 residues. CDR3 sequence: CATQTSSGNTIYF. The CDR3 coding sequence is TGTGCCACCCAAACCAGCTCTGGAAACACCATATATTTT.

This rearrangement joins TRBV19 to TRBJ1-5; no reliable D call. Trimming pared 0 bases from V and 8 bases from J, leaving 8 bases between. The germline V gene encodes CDR1 LNHDA and CDR2 SQIVND (reference sequence). This CDR3 region has 13 residues. The CDR3 sequence is CASSIDRGEPQHF. DNA of the CDR3: TGTGCCAGTAGTATAGATCGGGGAGAGCCCCAGCATTTT.

This clone was seen a single time. The chain is built from TRBV2 and TRBJ1-4, with D unresolved. The V gene lost 1 base and the J gene lost 5 bases, with 11 bases spanning the gap. The CDR3 is made up of 15 amino acids. Germline assignment: CDR1 SNHLY and CDR2 FYNNEI. Written as DNA, the CDR3 is TGTGCCAGCAGTGAAGTTGGGAGCCCAAATGAAAAACTGTTTTTT. Translation gives CASSEVGSPNEKLFF. Drawing the rest from reference TRBV2 and TRBJ1-4, the complete variable domain is EPEVTQTPSHQVTQMGQEVILRCVPISNHLYFYWYRQILGQKVEFLVSFYNNEISEKSEIFDDQFSVERPDGSNFTLKIRSTKLEDSAMYFCASSEVGSPNEKLFFGSGTQLSVL.

This clone was counted a few times. The V call is TRBV19, the J call TRBJ1-6; 9 bases are shared with TRBD1. The ends lost 8 bases at V and 4 bases at J; junction bases unmatched: 9. Germline V gene lookup returns CDR1 LNHDA and CDR2 SQIVND (reference sequence). This CDR3 contains 16 residues. The DNA of the CDR3 is TGTGCCAGTGGCCGGACAGGGGATACTTATAATTCACCCCTCCACTTT. Its protein product is CASGRTGDTYNSPLHF.

There are many counts of this clone. This chain uses TRBV7-9 with TRBJ1-6, with a tentative D call TRBD1 (5 bases). This CDR3 comprises 17 residues. Trimming cost V 3 bases and J 0 bases, with 12 bases left between them. Germline V lookup: CDR1 SEHNR, CDR2 FQNEAQ (reference sequence). CDR3: CASSFRDGSSYNSPLHF. The CDR3 DNA reads as TGTGCCAGCAGCTTCCGGGACGGGAGCTCCTATAATTCACCCCTCCACTTT.

This rearrangement joins TRBV3-1 (or the pseudogene TRBV3-2) to TRBJ2-3, with D possibly matching TRBD2 (5 bases). There are 14 residues in the CDR3. Germline CDR1 LGHDT, CDR2 YNNKEL (reference sequence). Trimming removed 1 base from V and 6 bases from J, with 11 bases in between. Written as DNA, the CDR3 is TGTGCCAGCAGCCAAGTCGGGATCGGGGATACGCAGTATTTT. This sequence encodes CASSQVGIGDTQYF.

The CDR3 DNA reads as TGTGCCAGCAGCAAAGGGACTAGCGGGAACTCCTACGAGCAGTACTTC. Protein product: CASSKGTSGNSYEQYF. The rearrangement links TRBV7-6 to TRBJ2-7, with 13 nucleotides matching TRBD2. With V trimmed by 5 bases and J by 0 bases, 4 bases remained unmatched. CDR3 length equals 16 residues. Germline V lookup: CDR1 SGHVS, CDR2 FNYEAQ.